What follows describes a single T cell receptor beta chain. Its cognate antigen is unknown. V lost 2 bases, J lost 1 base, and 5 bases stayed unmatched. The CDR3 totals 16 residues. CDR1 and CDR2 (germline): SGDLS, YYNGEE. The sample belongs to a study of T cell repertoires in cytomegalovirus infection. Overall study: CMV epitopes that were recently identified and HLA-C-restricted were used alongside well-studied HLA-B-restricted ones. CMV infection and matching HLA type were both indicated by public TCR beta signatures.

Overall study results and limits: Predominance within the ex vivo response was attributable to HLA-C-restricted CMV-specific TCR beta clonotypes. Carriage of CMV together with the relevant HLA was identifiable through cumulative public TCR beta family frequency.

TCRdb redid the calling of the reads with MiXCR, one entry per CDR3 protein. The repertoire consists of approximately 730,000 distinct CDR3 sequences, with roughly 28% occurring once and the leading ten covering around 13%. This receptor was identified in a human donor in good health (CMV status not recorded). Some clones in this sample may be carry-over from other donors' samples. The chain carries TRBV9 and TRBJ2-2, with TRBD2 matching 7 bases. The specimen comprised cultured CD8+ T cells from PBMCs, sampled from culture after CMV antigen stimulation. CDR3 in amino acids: CASSVRGNMNTGELFF. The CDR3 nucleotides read TGTGCCAGCAGCGTGCGGGGGAACATGAACACCGGGGAGCTGTTTTTT.